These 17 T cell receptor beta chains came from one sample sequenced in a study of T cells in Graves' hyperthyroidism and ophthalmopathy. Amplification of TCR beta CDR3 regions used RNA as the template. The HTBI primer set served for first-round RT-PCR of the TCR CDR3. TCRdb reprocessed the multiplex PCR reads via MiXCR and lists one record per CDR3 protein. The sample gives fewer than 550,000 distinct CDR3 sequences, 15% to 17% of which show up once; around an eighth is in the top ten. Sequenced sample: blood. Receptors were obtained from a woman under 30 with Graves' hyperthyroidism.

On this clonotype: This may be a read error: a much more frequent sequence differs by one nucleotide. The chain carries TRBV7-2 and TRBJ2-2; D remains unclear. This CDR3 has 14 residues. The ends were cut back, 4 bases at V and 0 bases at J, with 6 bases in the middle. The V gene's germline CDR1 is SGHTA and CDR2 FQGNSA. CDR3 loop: CASSSRANTGELFF. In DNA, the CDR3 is TGTGCCAGCAGCTCCCGGGCGAACACCGGGGAGCTGTTTTTT. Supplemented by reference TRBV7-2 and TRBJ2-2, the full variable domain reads GAGVSQSPSNKVTEKGKDVELRCDPISGHTALYWYRQSLGQGLEFLIYFQGNSAPDKSGLPSDRFSAERTGGSVSTLTIQRTQQEDSAVYLCASSSRANTGELFFGEGSRLTVL.

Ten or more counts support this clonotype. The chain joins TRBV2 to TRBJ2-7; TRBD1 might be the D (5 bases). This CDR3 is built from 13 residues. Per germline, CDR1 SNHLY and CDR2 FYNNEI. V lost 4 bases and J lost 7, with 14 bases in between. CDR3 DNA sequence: TGTGCCAGCAGTGGGGAAGGGGTGGTTGAGCAGTACTTC. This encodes CASSGEGVVEQYF.

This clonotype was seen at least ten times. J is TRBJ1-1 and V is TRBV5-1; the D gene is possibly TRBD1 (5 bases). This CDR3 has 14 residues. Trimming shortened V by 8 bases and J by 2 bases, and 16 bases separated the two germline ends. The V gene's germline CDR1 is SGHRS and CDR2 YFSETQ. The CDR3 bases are TGCGCCAGTGGATCTATGACAGAAAACACTGAAGCTTTCTTT. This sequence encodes CASGSMTENTEAFF.

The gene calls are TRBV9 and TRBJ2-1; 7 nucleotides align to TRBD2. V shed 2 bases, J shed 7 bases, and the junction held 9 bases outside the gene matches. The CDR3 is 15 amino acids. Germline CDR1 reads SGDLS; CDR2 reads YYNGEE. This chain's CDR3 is CASSVGAGAGNEQFF. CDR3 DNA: TGTGCCAGCAGCGTTGGGGCGGGAGCGGGTAATGAGCAGTTCTTC.

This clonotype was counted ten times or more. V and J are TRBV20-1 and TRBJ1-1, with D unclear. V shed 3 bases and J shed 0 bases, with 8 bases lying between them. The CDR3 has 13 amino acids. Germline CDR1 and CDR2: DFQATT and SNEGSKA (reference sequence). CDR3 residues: CSARTPVNTEAFF. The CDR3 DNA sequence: TGCAGTGCTAGGACACCGGTGAACACTGAAGCTTTCTTT.

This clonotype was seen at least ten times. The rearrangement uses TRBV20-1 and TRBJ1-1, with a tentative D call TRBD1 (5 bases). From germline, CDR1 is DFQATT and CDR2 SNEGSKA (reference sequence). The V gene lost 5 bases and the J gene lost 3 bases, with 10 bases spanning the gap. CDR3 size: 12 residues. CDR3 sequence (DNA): TGCAGTGCTCGATTACAGGACACTGAAGCTTTCTTT. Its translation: CSARLQDTEAFF.

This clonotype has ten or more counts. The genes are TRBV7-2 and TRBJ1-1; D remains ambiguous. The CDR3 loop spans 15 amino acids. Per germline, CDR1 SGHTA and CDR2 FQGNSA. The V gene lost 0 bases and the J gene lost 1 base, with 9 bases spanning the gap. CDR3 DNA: TGTGCCAGCAGCTTAGCTCACATGGGGAACACTGAAGCTTTCTTT. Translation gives CASSLAHMGNTEAFF.

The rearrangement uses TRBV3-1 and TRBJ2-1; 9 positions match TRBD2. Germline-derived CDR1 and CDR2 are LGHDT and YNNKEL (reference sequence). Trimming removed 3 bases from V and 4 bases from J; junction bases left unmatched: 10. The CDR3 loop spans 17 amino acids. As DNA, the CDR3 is TGTGCCAGCAGCCAGGGTAGCGGGAGCAATTTTTACAATGAGCAGTTCTTC. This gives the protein CASSQGSGSNFYNEQFF.

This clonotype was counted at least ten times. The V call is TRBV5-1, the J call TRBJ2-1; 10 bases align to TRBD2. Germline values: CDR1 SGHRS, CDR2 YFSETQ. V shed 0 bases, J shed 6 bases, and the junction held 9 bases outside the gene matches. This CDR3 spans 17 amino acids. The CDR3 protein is CASSLANLAGEVNEQFF. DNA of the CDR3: TGCGCCAGCAGCTTGGCGAACCTAGCGGGGGAGGTCAATGAGCAGTTCTTC.

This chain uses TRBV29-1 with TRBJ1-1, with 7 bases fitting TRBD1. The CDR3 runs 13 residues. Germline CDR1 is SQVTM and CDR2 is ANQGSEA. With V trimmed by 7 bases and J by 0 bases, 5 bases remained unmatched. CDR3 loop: CSADRALNTEAFF. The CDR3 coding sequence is TGCAGCGCTGACAGGGCGTTGAACACTGAAGCTTTCTTT.

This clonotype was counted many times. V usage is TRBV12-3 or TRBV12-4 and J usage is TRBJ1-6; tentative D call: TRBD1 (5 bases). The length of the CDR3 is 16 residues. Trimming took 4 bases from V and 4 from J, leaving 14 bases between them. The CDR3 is CASSSRDGQYNSPLHF. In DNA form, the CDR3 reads TGTGCCAGCAGTTCCCGGGACGGACAATATAATTCACCCCTCCACTTT.

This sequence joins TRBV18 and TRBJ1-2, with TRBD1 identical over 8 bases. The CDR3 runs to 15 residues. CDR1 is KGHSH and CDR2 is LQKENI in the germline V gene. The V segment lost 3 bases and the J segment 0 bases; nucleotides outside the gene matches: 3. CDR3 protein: CASSPTQGANYGYTF. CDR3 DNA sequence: TGTGCCAGCTCACCGACACAGGGGGCTAACTATGGCTACACCTTC.

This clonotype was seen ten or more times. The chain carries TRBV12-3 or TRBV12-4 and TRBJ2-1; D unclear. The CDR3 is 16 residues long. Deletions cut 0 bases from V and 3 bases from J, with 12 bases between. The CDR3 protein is CASSLAFGPDYNEQFF. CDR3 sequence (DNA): TGTGCCAGCAGTTTAGCGTTCGGTCCCGACTACAATGAGCAGTTCTTC.

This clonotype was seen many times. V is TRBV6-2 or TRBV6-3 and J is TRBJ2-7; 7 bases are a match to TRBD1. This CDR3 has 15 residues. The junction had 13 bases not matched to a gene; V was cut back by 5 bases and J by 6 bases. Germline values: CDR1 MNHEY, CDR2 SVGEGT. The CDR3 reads CASSRLYDRAGEQYF. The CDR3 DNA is TGTGCCAGCAGTCGCCTATACGACAGGGCGGGCGAGCAGTACTTC.

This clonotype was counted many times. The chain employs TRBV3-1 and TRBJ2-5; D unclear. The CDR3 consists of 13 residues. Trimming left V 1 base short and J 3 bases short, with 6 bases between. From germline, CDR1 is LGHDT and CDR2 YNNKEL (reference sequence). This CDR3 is CASSQGLEETQYF. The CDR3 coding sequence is TGTGCCAGCAGCCAAGGGTTGGAAGAGACCCAGTACTTC.

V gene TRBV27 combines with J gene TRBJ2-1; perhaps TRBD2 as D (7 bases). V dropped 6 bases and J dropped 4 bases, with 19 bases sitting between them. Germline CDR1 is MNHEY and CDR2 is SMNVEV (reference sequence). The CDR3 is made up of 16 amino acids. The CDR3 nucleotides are TGTGCCAGCAGGTTGATGGGGGGGCTGAGTTACAATGAGCAGTTCTTC. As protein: CASRLMGGLSYNEQFF.

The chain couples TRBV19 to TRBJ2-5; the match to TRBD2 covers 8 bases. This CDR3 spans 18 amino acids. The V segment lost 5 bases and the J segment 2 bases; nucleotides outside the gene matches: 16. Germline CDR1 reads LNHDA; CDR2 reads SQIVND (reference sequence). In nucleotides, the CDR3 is TGTGCCAGTAGTCGAACTCGACTAGCGAAGGGGGGACAAGAGACCCAGTACTTC. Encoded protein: CASSRTRLAKGGQETQYF.